This is a list of T cell receptor beta chains from one sample in a study of naive and memory T cell subsets. One entry per CDR3 protein results from TCRdb running MiXCR on the UMI-ligation and nested PCR reads. The sample holds just over 80,000 distinct CDR3 sequences, about 10% seen once. The source material was naive CD8+ T cells from blood. The receptors shown here come from a human donor in good health. The CDR3 runs from the conserved cysteine through the conserved F or W. D genes are given only for firm matches. A clone size is listed for some rows: how often the clone was seen (once, few, many), or a class if it is expanded.

J gene: TRBJ2-7
V gene: TRBV28
clone size: NA
D gene: TRBD1
CDR3 protein: CASSLFMGQPSYEQYF
CDR3 DNA: TGTGCCAGCAGCCTCTTTATGGGACAGCCCTCCTACGAGCAGTACTTC

J gene: TRBJ2-1
V gene: TRBV29-1
clone size: many
D gene: NA
CDR3 protein: CSVEAVGYNEQFF
CDR3 DNA: TGCAGCGTTGAAGCGGTAGGGTATAATGAGCAGTTCTTC

J gene: TRBJ2-7
V gene: TRBV28
clone size: many
D gene: NA
CDR3 protein: CASSFWGLAGKGNEQYF
CDR3 DNA: TGTGCCAGCAGTTTCTGGGGCCTCGCGGGGAAAGGGAACGAGCAGTACTTC

J gene: TRBJ2-2
V gene: TRBV6-5
clone size: many
D gene: NA
CDR3 protein: CASRRGSGELFF
CDR3 DNA: TGTGCCAGCAGGCGTGGCTCCGGGGAGCTGTTTTTT

J gene: TRBJ2-3
V gene: TRBV7-2
clone size: few
D gene: TRBD2
CDR3 protein: CASSFLGLEADTQYF
CDR3 DNA: TGTGCCAGCAGCTTCCTAGGACTAGAGGCAGATACGCAGTATTTT

J gene: TRBJ2-2
V gene: TRBV7-8
clone size: NA
D gene: NA
CDR3 protein: CASSPPGGELFF
CDR3 DNA: TGTGCCAGCAGCCCCCCGGGCGGGGAGCTGTTTTTT

J gene: TRBJ1-1
V gene: TRBV4-3
clone size: few
D gene: NA
CDR3 protein: CASSQDSERGDAEAFF
CDR3 DNA: TGCGCCAGCAGCCAAGACTCCGAGAGAGGGGACGCTGAAGCTTTCTTT

J gene: TRBJ1-1
V gene: TRBV30
clone size: NA
D gene: NA
CDR3 protein: CAWFSQTNTEAFF
CDR3 DNA: TGTGCCTGGTTCTCACAGACGAACACTGAAGCTTTCTTT

J gene: TRBJ1-1
V gene: TRBV11-2
clone size: few
D gene: TRBD1
CDR3 protein: CASSFRPGQWGKTEAFF
CDR3 DNA: TGTGCCAGCAGCTTTCGGCCGGGACAGTGGGGAAAAACTGAAGCTTTCTTT

J gene: TRBJ2-1
V gene: TRBV28
clone size: few
D gene: NA
CDR3 protein: CASSFGDNEQFF
CDR3 DNA: TGTGCCAGCAGTTTCGGAGACAATGAGCAGTTCTTC

J gene: TRBJ1-1
V gene: TRBV6-5
clone size: many
D gene: TRBD1
CDR3 protein: CASSLDRALSNTEAFF
CDR3 DNA: TGTGCCAGCAGCCTCGACAGGGCCCTGTCGAACACTGAAGCTTTCTTT

J gene: TRBJ2-5
V gene: TRBV4-1
clone size: many
D gene: NA
CDR3 protein: CASSPGGTRETQYF
CDR3 DNA: TGCGCCAGCAGCCCAGGGGGGACTCGAGAGACCCAGTACTTC

J gene: TRBJ2-7
V gene: TRBV4-1
clone size: NA
D gene: NA
CDR3 protein: CASSGATGYEQYF
CDR3 DNA: TGCGCCAGCAGCGGGGCCACCGGTTACGAGCAGTACTTC

J gene: TRBJ2-5
V gene: TRBV4-3
clone size: NA
D gene: NA
CDR3 protein: CASSQDRRGGETQYF
CDR3 DNA: TGCGCCAGCAGCCAAGACAGGAGAGGCGGGGAGACCCAGTACTTC

J gene: TRBJ2-2
V gene: TRBV27
clone size: few
D gene: NA
CDR3 protein: CASIPTPGFSNTGELFF
CDR3 DNA: TGTGCCAGCATCCCCACCCCGGGGTTTTCGAACACCGGGGAGCTGTTTTTT

J gene: TRBJ2-3
V gene: TRBV5-4
clone size: many
D gene: TRBD2
CDR3 protein: CASSHKREIGTDTQYF
CDR3 DNA: TGTGCCAGCAGCCACAAGCGGGAGATTGGCACAGATACGCAGTATTTT

J gene: TRBJ2-7
V gene: TRBV28
clone size: few
D gene: NA
CDR3 protein: CASKDEGEQYF
CDR3 DNA: TGTGCCAGCAAAGATGAGGGCGAGCAGTACTTC

J gene: TRBJ2-7
V gene: TRBV29-1
clone size: NA
D gene: TRBD2
CDR3 protein: CSVEEWNQRGSYEQYF
CDR3 DNA: TGCAGCGTTGAAGAGTGGAATCAGCGGGGCTCCTACGAGCAGTACTTC

J gene: TRBJ2-5
V gene: TRBV29-1
clone size: many
D gene: NA
CDR3 protein: CSVEMGETQYF
CDR3 DNA: TGCAGCGTTGAGATGGGAGAGACCCAGTACTTC

J gene: TRBJ2-4
V gene: TRBV12-2
clone size: many
D gene: NA
CDR3 protein: CASRLMGDLLALPRGRYKNIQYF
CDR3 DNA: TGTGCAAGTCGCTTGATGGGGGATCTATTGGCCCTACCCCGCGGGCGCTACAAAAACATTCAGTACTTC

J gene: TRBJ2-1
V gene: TRBV7-8
clone size: NA
D gene: TRBD1
CDR3 protein: CASSFRGTNNEQFF
CDR3 DNA: TGTGCCAGCAGCTTCAGGGGGACGAACAATGAGCAGTTCTTC

J gene: TRBJ2-1
V gene: TRBV7-2
clone size: many
D gene: NA
CDR3 protein: CASSYLWGMGNEQFF
CDR3 DNA: TGTGCCAGCAGCTACCTTTGGGGGATGGGGAATGAGCAGTTCTTC

J gene: TRBJ2-3
V gene: TRBV7-9
clone size: NA
D gene: NA
CDR3 protein: CASSLANYGNTQYF
CDR3 DNA: TGTGCCAGCAGCTTAGCGAACTATGGGAATACGCAGTATTTT

J gene: TRBJ1-2
V gene: TRBV27
clone size: NA
D gene: NA
CDR3 protein: CASSLSVQAYYGYTF
CDR3 DNA: TGTGCCAGCAGTTTATCGGTCCAGGCGTACTATGGCTACACCTTC

J gene: TRBJ1-1
V gene: TRBV28
clone size: few
D gene: NA
CDR3 protein: CASSLGRGYTEAFF
CDR3 DNA: TGTGCCAGCAGTTTGGGCAGGGGCTACACTGAAGCTTTCTTT

J gene: TRBJ1-2
V gene: TRBV13
clone size: many
D gene: NA
CDR3 protein: CASSLRGADFNYGYTF
CDR3 DNA: TGTGCCAGCAGCCTGAGGGGAGCAGATTTTAACTATGGCTACACCTTC

J gene: TRBJ1-2
V gene: TRBV7-9
clone size: many
D gene: NA
CDR3 protein: CASSPRTANDGYTF
CDR3 DNA: TGTGCCAGCAGCCCCCGGACGGCGAACGATGGCTACACCTTC

J gene: TRBJ2-1
V gene: TRBV12-3/TRBV12-4
clone size: few
D gene: NA
CDR3 protein: CASSSEDWYNEQFF
CDR3 DNA: TGTGCCAGCAGTTCCGAGGACTGGTACAATGAGCAGTTCTTC

J gene: TRBJ2-5
V gene: TRBV15
clone size: NA
D gene: NA
CDR3 protein: CATSTALGLRTQYF
CDR3 DNA: TGTGCCACCAGCACCGCCCTGGGTTTGCGGACCCAGTACTTC

J gene: TRBJ1-1
V gene: TRBV9
clone size: few
D gene: TRBD1
CDR3 protein: CASSPQDRANTEAFF
CDR3 DNA: TGTGCCAGCAGCCCCCAGGACAGGGCAAACACTGAAGCTTTCTTT

J gene: TRBJ2-3
V gene: TRBV6-1
clone size: few
D gene: NA
CDR3 protein: CASSGIRADTQYF
CDR3 DNA: TGTGCCAGCAGTGGAATAAGGGCAGATACGCAGTATTTT

J gene: TRBJ2-7
V gene: TRBV2
clone size: NA
D gene: TRBD1
CDR3 protein: CASNDRDGSYEQYF
CDR3 DNA: TGTGCCAGCAACGACAGGGACGGCTCCTACGAGCAGTACTTC

J gene: TRBJ2-7
V gene: TRBV9
clone size: NA
D gene: TRBD2
CDR3 protein: CASSAGLAHEQYF
CDR3 DNA: TGTGCCAGCAGCGCGGGACTAGCTCACGAGCAGTACTTC

J gene: TRBJ2-5
V gene: TRBV29-1
clone size: many
D gene: TRBD2
CDR3 protein: CSVEDRLAVQETQYF
CDR3 DNA: TGCAGCGTTGAAGACCGACTAGCGGTCCAAGAGACCCAGTACTTC

J gene: TRBJ2-7
V gene: TRBV14
clone size: NA
D gene: TRBD1
CDR3 protein: CASSPHRGVGEQYF
CDR3 DNA: TGTGCCAGCAGCCCCCACAGGGGAGTCGGTGAGCAGTACTTC

J gene: TRBJ2-2
V gene: TRBV9
clone size: many
D gene: TRBD1
CDR3 protein: CASSPRDRGLTGELFF
CDR3 DNA: TGTGCCAGCAGCCCCCGGGACAGGGGGCTAACCGGGGAGCTGTTTTTT

J gene: TRBJ1-1
V gene: TRBV20-1
clone size: few
D gene: NA
CDR3 protein: CSARDLNGKNTEAFF
CDR3 DNA: TGCAGTGCTAGAGATTTGAACGGGAAGAACACTGAAGCTTTCTTT

J gene: TRBJ2-1
V gene: TRBV4-3
clone size: few
D gene: NA
CDR3 protein: CASSQDGPSSYNEQFF
CDR3 DNA: TGCGCCAGCAGCCAAGATGGCCCGAGCTCCTACAATGAGCAGTTCTTC

J gene: TRBJ2-7
V gene: TRBV9
clone size: few
D gene: TRBD1
CDR3 protein: CASSVGTGAGDEQYF
CDR3 DNA: TGTGCCAGCAGCGTGGGTACAGGGGCAGGCGACGAGCAGTACTTC